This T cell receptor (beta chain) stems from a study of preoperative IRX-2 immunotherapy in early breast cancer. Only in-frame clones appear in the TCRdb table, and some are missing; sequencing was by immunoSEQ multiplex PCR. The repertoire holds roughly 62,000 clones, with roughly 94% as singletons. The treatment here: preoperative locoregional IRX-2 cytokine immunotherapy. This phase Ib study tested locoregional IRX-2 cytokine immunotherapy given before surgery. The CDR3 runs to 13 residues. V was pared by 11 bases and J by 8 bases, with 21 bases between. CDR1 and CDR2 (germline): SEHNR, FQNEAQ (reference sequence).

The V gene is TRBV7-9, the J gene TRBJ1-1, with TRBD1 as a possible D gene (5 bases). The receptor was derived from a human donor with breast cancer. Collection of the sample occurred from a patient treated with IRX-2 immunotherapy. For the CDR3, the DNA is TGTGCCGGGGTGAGACAGACAGCCGGCGAAGCTTTCTTT. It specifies CAGVRQTAGEAFF.